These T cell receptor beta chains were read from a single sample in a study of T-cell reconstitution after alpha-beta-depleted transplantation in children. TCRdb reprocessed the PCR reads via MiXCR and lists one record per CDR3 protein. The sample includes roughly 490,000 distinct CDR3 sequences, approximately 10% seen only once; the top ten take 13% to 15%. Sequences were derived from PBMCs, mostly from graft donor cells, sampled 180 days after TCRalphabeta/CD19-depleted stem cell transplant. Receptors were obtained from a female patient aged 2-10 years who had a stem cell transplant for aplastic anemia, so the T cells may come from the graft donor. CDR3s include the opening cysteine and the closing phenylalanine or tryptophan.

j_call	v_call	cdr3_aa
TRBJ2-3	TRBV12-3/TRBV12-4	CASSPGANSHGQYF
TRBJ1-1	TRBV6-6	CASSLRGNAEAFF
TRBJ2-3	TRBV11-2	CASSLELWLADSTDTQYF
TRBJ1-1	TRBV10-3	CAISGSTENTEAFF
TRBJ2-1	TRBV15	CATSTRLAGYYNEQFF
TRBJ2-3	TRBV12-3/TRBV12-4	CASSLARDISDTQYF
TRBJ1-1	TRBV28	CASTQGGLGGTEAFF
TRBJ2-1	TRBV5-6	CASSLGGSNEQFF
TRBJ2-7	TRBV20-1	CSARDRGNRGSSYEQYF
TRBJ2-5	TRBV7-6	CASSLASRNLGETQYF
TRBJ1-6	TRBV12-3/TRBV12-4	CASSPGRNNSPLHF
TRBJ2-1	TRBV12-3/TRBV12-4	CASSLGHRSYNEQFF
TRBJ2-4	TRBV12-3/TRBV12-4	CASSQGWGVKNIQYF
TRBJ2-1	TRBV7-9	CASSPKTGAQSYNEQFF
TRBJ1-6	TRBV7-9	CASSVGTNRRPLHF
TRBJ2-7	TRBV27	CASSLSGRGQYEQYF
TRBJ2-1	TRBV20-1	CSAPRTSGRHYEQFF
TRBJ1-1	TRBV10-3	CAISGTGGLGTEAFF
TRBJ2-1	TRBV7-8	CASSLSGGEQFF
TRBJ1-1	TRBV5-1	CASSLELQGIAEAFF
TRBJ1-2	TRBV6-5	CASSSFSDRDFYGYTF
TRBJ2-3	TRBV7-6	CASSLSRTADTQYF
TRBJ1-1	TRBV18	CASSPRTDDTEAFF
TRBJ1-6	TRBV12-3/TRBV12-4	CASSSGTFFSPLHF
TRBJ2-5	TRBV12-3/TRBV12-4	CASSLVGLGKETQYF
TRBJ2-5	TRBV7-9	CASSIAEGQETQYF
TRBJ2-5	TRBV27	CASSERSYFETQYF
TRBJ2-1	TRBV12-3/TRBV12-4	CASRYRTSGRALPTLNEQFF
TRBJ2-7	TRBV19	CASTAGTGGEYEQYF
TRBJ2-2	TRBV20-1	CSARDFKEREGPGELFF
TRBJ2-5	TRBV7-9	CASSLPRGRDERGTQYF
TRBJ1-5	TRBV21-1	CASSNQGPNQPQHF
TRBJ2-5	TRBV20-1	CSVTLGSGGETQYF
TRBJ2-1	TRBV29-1	CSHRGLVNEQFF
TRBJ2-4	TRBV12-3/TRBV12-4	CASRRGGLGNIQYF
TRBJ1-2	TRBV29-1	CSVGRSQTYGYTF
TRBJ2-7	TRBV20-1	CSATRGYEQYF
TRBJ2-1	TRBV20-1	CSARRGASYNEQFF
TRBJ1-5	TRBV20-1	CSAAGTPYSNQPQHF
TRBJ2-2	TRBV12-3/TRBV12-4	CASRWDGSNTGELFF
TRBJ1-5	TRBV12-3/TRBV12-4	CASSFGQGHSNQPQHF
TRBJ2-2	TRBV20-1	CSARAWKGRSTGELFF
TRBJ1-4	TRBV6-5	CASSYSGEKLFF
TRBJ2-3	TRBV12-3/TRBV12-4	CASRRGTSGRFSTDTQYF
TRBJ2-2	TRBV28	CASSFSPRTANTGELFF
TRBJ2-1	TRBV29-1	CSVFPPRQSTYNEQFF